Listed below are T cell receptor beta chains from one sample, sequenced in a study of regulatory T cells in long-lasting Graves disease. TCRdb passed the multiplex PCR reads through MiXCR, listing each CDR3 protein once. The sample contains roughly 430,000 distinct CDR3 sequences, over 20% of which appear only once. The material was peripheral blood mononuclear cells (PBMCs), obtained when the disease was refractory, from a patient treated with antithyroid drugs. Receptors originate from a female donor with Graves disease. Both conserved end residues are part of each CDR3. The size field is filled for only some rows; it gives once, few, many or a size class.

v_call clone_size cdr3_aa
TRBV6-1 many CASSEAGRPYEQYF
TRBV29-1 many CSVVTSGIEQYF
TRBV28 many CASSFRIQIGGYEQYF
TRBV18 NA CASSPGIGYEQYF
TRBV11-3 NA CASSPVGRMNTGELFF
TRBV29-1 NA CSAEGTSGWVQETQYF
TRBV27 few CASSPWSTAYEQYF
TRBV7-6 NA CASSKEGIMSYEQYF
TRBV11-2 many CASSPRHLITMEQYF
TRBV28 many CASSVDRQETQYF
TRBV2 many CASSEPTSGRDLTYEQYF
TRBV7-9 NA CASSLAPGQASYEQYF
TRBV28 NA CASSPELAGARGQFF
TRBV12-3/TRBV12-4 few CASGGRQGYNEQFF
TRBV13 many CASSSTRDRADYGYTF
TRBV2 many CASSEVGQGRSEQYF
TRBV28 many CASSSPGGSGANVLTF
TRBV27 few CASSSTSGVAEAFF
TRBV7-3 NA CASSFFGGDTGELFF
TRBV2 many CASSAHQGAAETQYF
TRBV5-6 NA CASSYTTGGYSGNTIYF
TRBV9 once CASSAREALYGYTF
TRBV5-1 few CASSPSGQTSYEQYF
TRBV6-5 NA CASSWDGQGSGELFF
TRBV6-1 many CASSQGTAGSTEAFF
TRBV5-6 many CASSLNGQGLKTNEKLFF
TRBV28 many CASMETDINQPQHF
TRBV18 NA CASSPTTGVGEKLFF
TRBV28 many CASRETGISYEQYF
TRBV3-1 many CASSQDGTEAFYEQYF
TRBV27 many CASSPSGSSYEQYF
TRBV28 many CASSRLAGLPREQYF
TRBV12-3/TRBV12-4 many CASSPTGNEQFF
TRBV12-3/TRBV12-4 many CASSWPTGELFF
TRBV5-1 NA CASMGQGGIEAFF
TRBV29-1 NA CSVLGGTDTDTQYF
TRBV3-1 few CASSQGQYTGELFF
TRBV28 many CASNTPGTGNTEAFF
TRBV25-1 NA CASMFVDTQYF
TRBV19 NA CATNRAVNTGELFF
TRBV28 many CASSSTGFREQYF
TRBV3-1 many CASSPGTSPWETQYF
TRBV3-1 few CASSQGGLSNQPQHF
TRBV2 many CASSLRNEQYF
TRBV5-1 few CASSFTQGASYEQYF
TRBV19 NA CASSIASEAFF
TRBV7-8 NA CASSSSRAGANVLTF
TRBV2 many CASSVDRDPTEAFF
TRBV2 many CASSARGQGVGGYTF
TRBV5-1 few CASSRDNLSYEQYF
TRBV3-1 many CASSQDEGRRARYEQYF
TRBV6-1 few CASSEEPWSGRVSGETQYF
TRBV27 few CASTSLQPTSSYEQYF
TRBV4-1 few CASSQVGLLSEKLFF
TRBV28 NA CASSFPSGKSSYNEQFF
TRBV11-1 many CTSSLGRYLGDTEAFF
TRBV15 many CATSRDGGLGTQYF
TRBV30 NA CAWSLSGRALGELFF
TRBV3-1 many CASSHRTSGAHQETQYF